This T cell receptor (beta chain) originates from a study of early T cells in non-severe SARS-CoV-2 infection. Study-level background: Sequenced material consisted of bulk RNA (from unsorted whole blood), and chains were unpaired. Study findings and constraints: VDJdb matches were skewed toward anti-spike CD8 T cell responses.

A remark on this clonotype: Its antigen is not known.

Separate cDNA molecules each had unique molecular identifiers attached to them. TCRdb re-called the 5' RACE reads through MiXCR, storing one row per CDR3 protein. The profile covers about 110,000 distinct CDR3 sequences, with over 10% appearing a single time and 3.8% taken by the ten largest. This CDR3 is built from 14 residues. Germline V gene data show CDR1 as MNHEY and CDR2 as SVGAGI. With 4 bases removed from V and 4 bases from J, the gap between germline ends came to 14 bases. Sequencing was performed on whole blood, taken at baseline. This TCR was recovered from an adult who was a healthcare worker with PCR-confirmed SARS-CoV-2 infection or an uninfected control (not recorded which). The rearrangement joins TRBV6-5 to TRBJ2-7; D gene uncertain. In DNA form, the CDR3 reads TGTGCCAGCAGTTCCACCGACCTGTCTTACGAGCAGTACTTC. Protein sequence: CASSSTDLSYEQYF.